The entry that follows covers one T cell receptor (beta chain) sequence. The antigen is unknown. The assay was immunoSEQ multiplex PCR, and TCRdb's table has in-frame clones only and misses some. This table has over 80,000 clones, roughly 86% appearing once. CDR3 size: 11 residues. Trimming shortened V by 3 bases and J by 6 bases, and 6 bases separated the two germline ends. The V gene's germline CDR1 is SGDLS and CDR2 YYNGEE. These data belong to a study of OX40 agonist ivuxolimab in advanced cancers. Points from the study as a whole: Determination of antigen specificity was not performed for the expanded peripheral T cells.

The material was CD4+ or CD8+ T cells sorted from blood, obtained in a trial of the OX40 agonist ivuxolimab. This chain uses TRBV9 with TRBJ1-2, with D hard to call. This TCR derives from an adult with an advanced solid tumor such as melanoma, head and neck, liver or kidney cancer. The CDR3 DNA follows: TGTGCCAGCAGCGCCCCGGATGGCTACACCTTC. Protein product: CASSAPDGYTF.